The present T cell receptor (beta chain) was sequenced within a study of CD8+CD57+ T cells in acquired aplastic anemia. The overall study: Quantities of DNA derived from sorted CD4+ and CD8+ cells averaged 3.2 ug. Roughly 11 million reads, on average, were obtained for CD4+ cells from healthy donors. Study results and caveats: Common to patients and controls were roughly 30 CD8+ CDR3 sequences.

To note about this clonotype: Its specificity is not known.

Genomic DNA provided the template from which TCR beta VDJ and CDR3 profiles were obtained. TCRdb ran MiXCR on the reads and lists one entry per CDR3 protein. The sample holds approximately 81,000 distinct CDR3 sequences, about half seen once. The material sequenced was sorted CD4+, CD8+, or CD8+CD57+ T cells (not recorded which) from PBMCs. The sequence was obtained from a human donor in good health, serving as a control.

The CDR3 region has the DNA TGCAGCGTTGATGGGTGGGACAGAGCAAACTATGGCTACACCTTC. As protein: CSVDGWDRANYGYTF. The V gene is TRBV29-1, the J gene TRBJ1-2, with 7 bases that match TRBD1. Germline CDR1 SQVTM, CDR2 ANQGSEA. V was pared by 3 bases and J by 2 bases, with 9 bases of the junction left unmatched. This CDR3 is built from 15 residues.